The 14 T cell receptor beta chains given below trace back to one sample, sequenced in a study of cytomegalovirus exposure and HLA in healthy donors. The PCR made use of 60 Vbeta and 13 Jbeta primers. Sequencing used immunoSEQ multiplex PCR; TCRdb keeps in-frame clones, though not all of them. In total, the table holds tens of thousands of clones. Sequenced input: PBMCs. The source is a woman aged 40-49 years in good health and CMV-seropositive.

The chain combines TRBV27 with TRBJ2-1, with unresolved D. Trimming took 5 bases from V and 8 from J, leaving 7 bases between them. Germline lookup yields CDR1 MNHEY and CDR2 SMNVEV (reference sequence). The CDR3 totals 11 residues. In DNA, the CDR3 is TGTGCCAGCAGTGATTCGGATGAGCAGTTCTTC. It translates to CASSDSDEQFF.

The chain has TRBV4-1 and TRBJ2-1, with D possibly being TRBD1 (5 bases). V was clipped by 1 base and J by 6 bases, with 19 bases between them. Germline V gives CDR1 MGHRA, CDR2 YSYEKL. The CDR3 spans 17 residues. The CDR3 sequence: CASSQVIAGKERNEQFF. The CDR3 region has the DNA TGCGCCAGCAGCCAAGTTATCGCAGGGAAGGAGCGCAATGAGCAGTTCTTC.

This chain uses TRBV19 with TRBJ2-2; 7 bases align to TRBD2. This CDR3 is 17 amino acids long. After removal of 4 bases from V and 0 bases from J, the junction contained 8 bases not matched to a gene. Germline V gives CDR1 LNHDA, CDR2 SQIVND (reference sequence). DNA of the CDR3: TGTGCCAGTAGTAGCGGGAGTATCTCGGCGAACACCGGGGAGCTGTTTTTT. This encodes CASSSGSISANTGELFF.

CDR3 loop: CASSLRLAGSPYEQYF. The CDR3 nucleotides read TGTGCCAGCAGCTTAAGGCTAGCGGGATCCCCATACGAGCAGTACTTC. V gene TRBV11-1 combines with J gene TRBJ2-7; 9 bases align to TRBD2. Germline CDR1 is SGHAT and CDR2 is FQDESV (reference sequence). This CDR3 spans 16 amino acids. V trimming: 2 bases; J trimming: 4 bases; junction bases outside the gene matches: 9. Supplemented by reference TRBV11-1 and TRBJ2-7, the full variable domain reads EAEVAQSPRYKITEKSQAVAFWCDPISGHATLYWYRQILGQGPELLVQFQDESVVDDSQLPKDRFSAERLKGVDSTLKIQPAELGDSAMYLCASSLRLAGSPYEQYFGPGTRLTVT.

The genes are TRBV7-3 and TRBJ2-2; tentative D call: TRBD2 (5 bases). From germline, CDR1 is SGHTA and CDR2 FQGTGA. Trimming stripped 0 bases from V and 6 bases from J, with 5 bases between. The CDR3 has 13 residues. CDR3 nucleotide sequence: TGTGCCAGCAGCTTAACGGGAGCCGGGGAGCTGTTTTTT. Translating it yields CASSLTGAGELFF.

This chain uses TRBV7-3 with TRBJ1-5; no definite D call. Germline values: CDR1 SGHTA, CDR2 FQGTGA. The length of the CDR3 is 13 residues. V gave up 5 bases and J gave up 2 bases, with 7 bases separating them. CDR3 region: CASSAGGNQPQHF. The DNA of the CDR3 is TGTGCCAGCAGCGCCGGGGGCAATCAGCCCCAGCATTTT.

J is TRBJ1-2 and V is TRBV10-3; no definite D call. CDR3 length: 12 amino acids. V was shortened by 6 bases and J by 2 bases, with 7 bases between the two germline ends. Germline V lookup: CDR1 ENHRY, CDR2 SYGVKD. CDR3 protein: CAISAENYGYTF. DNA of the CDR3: TGTGCCATCAGCGCCGAGAACTATGGCTACACCTTC.

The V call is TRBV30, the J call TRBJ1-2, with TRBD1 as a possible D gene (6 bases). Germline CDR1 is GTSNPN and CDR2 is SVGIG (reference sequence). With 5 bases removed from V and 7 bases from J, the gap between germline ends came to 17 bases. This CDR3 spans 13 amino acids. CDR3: CAWGGTGKIGYTF. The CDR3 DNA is TGTGCCTGGGGGGGTACAGGGAAGATTGGCTACACCTTC.

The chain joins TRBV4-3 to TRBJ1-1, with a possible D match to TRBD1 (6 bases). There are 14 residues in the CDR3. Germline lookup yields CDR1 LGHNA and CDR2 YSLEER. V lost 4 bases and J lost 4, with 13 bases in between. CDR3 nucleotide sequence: TGCGCCAGCAGCCGTAAAACAGGGACCACTGAAGCTTTCTTT. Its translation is CASSRKTGTTEAFF.

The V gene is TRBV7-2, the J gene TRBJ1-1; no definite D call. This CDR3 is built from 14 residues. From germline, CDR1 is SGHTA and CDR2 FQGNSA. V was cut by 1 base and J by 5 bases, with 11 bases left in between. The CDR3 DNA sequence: TGTGCCAGCAGCTTAGGGGGAGTATGGACTGAAGCTTTCTTT. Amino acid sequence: CASSLGGVWTEAFF. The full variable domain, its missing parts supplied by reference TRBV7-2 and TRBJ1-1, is GAGVSQSPSNKVTEKGKDVELRCDPISGHTALYWYRQSLGQGLEFLIYFQGNSAPDKSGLPSDRFSAERTGGSVSTLTIQRTQQEDSAVYLCASSLGGVWTEAFFGQGTRLTVV.

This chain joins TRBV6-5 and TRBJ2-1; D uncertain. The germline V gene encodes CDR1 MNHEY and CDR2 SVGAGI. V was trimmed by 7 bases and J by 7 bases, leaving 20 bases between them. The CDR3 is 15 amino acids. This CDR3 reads CASKKADMGENEQFF. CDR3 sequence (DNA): TGTGCCAGCAAAAAGGCAGACATGGGCGAGAATGAGCAGTTCTTC.

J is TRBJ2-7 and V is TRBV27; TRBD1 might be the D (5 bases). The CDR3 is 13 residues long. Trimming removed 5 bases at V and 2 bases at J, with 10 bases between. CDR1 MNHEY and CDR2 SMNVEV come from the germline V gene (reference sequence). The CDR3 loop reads CASSIGVTYEQYF. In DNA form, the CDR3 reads TGTGCCAGCAGTATAGGGGTTACCTACGAGCAGTACTTC.

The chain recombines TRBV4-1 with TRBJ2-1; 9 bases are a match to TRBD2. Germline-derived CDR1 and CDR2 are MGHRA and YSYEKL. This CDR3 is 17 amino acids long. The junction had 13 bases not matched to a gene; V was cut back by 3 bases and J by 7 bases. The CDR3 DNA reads TGCGCCAGCAGCCAGCCCTCGAGCGGGAGGCCGAGTAATGAGCAGTTCTTC. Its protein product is CASSQPSSGRPSNEQFF.

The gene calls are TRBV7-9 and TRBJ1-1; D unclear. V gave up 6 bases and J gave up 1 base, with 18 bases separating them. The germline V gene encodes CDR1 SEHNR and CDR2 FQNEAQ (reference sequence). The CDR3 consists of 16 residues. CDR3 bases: TGTGCCAGCAGAGGACTCCCGAGACGGTCGAACACTGAAGCTTTCTTT. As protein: CASRGLPRRSNTEAFF.